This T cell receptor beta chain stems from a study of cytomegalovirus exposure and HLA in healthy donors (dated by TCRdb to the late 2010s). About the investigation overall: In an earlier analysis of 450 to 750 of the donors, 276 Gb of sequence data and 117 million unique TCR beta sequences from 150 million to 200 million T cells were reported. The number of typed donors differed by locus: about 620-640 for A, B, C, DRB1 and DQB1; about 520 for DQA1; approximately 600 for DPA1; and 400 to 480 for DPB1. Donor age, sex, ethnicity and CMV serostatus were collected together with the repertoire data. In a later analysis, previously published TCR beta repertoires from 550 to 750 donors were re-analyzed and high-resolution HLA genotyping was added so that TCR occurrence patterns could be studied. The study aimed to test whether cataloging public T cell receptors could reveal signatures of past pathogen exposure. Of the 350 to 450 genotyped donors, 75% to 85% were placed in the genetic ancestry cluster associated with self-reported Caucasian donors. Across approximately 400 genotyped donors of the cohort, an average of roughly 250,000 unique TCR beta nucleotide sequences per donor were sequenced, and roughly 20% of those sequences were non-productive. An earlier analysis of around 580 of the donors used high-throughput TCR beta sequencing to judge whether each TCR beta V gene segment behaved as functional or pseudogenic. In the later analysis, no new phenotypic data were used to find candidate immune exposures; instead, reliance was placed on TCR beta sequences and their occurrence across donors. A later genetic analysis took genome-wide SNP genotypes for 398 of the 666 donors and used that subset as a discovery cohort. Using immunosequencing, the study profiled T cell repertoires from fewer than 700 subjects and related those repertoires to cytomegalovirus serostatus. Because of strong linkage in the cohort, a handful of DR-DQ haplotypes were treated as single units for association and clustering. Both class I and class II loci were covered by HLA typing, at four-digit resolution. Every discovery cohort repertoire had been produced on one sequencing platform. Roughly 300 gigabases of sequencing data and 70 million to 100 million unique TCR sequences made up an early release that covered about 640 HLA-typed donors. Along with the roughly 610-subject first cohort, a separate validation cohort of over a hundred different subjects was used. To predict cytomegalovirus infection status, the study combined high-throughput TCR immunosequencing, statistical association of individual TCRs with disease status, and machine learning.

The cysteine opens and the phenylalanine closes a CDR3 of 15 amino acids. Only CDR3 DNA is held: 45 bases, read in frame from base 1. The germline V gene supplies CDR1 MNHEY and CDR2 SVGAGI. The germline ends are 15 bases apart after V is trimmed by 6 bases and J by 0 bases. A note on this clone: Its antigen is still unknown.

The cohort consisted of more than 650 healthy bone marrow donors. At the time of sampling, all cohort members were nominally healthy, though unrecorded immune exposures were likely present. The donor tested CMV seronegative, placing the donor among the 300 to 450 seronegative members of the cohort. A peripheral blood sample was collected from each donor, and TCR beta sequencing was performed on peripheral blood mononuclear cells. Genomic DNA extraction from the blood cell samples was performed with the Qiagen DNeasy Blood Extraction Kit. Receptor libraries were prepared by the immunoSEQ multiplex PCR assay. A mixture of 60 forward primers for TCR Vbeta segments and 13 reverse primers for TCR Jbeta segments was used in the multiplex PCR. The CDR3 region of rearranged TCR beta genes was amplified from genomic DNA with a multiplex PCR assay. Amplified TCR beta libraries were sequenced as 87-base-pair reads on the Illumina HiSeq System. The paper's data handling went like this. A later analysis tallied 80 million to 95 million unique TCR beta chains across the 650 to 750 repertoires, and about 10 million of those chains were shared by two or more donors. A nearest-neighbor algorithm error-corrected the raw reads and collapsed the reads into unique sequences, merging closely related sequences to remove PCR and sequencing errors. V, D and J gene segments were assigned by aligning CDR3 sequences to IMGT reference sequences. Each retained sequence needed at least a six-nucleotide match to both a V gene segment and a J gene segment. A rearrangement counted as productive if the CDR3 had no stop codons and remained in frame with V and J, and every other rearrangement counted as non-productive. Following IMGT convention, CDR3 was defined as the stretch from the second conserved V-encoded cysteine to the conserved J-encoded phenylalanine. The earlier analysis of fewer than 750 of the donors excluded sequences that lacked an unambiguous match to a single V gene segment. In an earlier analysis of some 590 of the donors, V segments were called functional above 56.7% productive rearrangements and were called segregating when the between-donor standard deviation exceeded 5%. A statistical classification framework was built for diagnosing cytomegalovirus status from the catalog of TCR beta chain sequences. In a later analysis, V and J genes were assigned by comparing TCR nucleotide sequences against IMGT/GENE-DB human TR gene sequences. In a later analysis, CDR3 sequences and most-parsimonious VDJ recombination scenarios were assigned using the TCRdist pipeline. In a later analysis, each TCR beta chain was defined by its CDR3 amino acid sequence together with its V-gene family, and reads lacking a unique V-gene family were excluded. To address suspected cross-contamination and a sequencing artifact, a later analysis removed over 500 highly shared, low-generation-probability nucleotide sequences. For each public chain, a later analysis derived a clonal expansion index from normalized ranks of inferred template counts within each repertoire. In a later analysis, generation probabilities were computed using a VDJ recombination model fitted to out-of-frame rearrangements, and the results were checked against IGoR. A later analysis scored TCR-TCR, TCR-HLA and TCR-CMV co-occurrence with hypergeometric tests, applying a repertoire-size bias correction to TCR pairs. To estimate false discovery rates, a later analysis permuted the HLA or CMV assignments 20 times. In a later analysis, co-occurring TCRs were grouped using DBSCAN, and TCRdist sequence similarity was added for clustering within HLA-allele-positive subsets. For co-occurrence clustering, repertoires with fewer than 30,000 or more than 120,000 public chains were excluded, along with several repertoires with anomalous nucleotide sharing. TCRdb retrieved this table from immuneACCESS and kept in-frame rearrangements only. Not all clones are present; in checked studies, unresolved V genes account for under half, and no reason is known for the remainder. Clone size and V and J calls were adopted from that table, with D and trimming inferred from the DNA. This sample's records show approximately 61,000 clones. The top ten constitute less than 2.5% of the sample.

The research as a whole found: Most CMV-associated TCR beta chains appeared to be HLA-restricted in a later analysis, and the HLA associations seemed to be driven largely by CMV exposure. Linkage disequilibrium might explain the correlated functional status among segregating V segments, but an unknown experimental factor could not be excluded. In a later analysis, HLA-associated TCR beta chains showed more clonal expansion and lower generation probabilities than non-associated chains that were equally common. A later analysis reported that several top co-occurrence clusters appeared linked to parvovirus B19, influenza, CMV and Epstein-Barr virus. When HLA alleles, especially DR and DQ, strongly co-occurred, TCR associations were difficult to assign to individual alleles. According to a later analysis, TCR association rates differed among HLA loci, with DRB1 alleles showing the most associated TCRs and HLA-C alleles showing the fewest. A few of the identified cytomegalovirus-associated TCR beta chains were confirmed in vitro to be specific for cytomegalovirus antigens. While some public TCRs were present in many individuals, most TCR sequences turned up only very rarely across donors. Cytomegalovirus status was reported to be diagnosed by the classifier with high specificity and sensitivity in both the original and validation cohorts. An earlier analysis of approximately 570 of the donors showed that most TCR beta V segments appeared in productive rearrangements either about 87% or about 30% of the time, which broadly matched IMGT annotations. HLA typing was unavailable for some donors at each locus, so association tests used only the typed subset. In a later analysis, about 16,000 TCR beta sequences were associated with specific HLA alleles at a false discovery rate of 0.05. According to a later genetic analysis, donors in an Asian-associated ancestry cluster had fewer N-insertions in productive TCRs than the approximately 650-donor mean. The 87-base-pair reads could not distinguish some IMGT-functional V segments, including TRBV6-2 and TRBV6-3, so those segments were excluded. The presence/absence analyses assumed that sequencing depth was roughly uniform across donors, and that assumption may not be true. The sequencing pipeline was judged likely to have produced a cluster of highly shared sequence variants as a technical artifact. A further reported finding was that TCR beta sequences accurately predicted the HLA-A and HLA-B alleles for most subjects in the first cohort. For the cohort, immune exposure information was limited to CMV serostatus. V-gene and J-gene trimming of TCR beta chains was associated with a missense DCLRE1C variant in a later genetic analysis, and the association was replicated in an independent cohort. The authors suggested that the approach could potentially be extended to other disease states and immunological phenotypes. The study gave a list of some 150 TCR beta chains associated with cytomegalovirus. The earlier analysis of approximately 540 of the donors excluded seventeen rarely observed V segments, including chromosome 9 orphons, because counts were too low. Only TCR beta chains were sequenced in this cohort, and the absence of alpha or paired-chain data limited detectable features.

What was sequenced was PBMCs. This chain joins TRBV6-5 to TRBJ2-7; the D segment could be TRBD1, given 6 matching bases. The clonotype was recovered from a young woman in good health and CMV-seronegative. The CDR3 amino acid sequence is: CASSRTGFSSYEQYF. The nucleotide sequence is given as TGTGCCAGCAGCCGCACAGGGTTCTCCTCCTACGAGCAGTACTTC.